This T cell receptor (beta chain) was recorded in a study of T cell repertoires in cytomegalovirus infection. TCRdb passed the reads through MiXCR, listing each CDR3 protein once. The top ten hold about 24% of the sample, which has about 490,000 distinct CDR3 sequences, about 15% seen once. The germline V gene encodes CDR1 SNHLY and CDR2 FYNNEI. J gave up 9 bases and V 11 bases, and 8 bases lay outside the gene matches. CDR3 size: 13 residues. The sequencing sample was made of CD8+ T cells from PBMCs. The rearrangement links TRBV2 to TRBJ2-1; TRBD1 aligns across 12 bases. This receptor was identified in a human donor in good health (CMV status not recorded). Some clones in this sample may be carry-over from other donors' samples. CDR3 loop: CASRPGQGAEQFF. Here the CDR3 DNA reads TGTGCCTCGCGTCCGGGACAGGGGGCTGAGCAGTTCTTC. The complete variable domain, with remaining parts taken from reference TRBV2 and TRBJ2-1, reads EPEVTQTPSHQVTQMGQEVILRCVPISNHLYFYWYRQILGQKVEFLVSFYNNEISEKSEIFDDQFSVERPDGSNFTLKIRSTKLEDSAMYFCASRPGQGAEQFFGPGTRLTVL.